A selection of T cell receptor beta chains follows, all from one sample in a study of CD8 T cells in Susac syndrome. TCRdb recomputed calls from the immunoSEQ multiplex PCR reads with MiXCR, one row per CDR3 protein. In the table there are under 150,000 distinct CDR3 sequences, less than 95% of which are singletons. Material: CD4+ T cells from PBMCs. The receptors stem from a human donor with multiple sclerosis. Both conserved end residues are part of each CDR3. Each record gives: CDR3 length, V gene, J gene, CDR3 protein.

17	TRBV7-2	TRBJ1-4	CASSIYLWTGEEEKLFF
13	TRBV5-6	TRBJ2-1	CASSLYDRNGQFF
13	TRBV18	TRBJ2-1	CASSSGQGIEQFF
11	TRBV6-2/TRBV6-3	TRBJ2-1	CASFSNNEQFF
16	TRBV30	TRBJ2-7	CAWTTSGRRGRYEQYF
13	TRBV18	TRBJ1-1	CASSPSAIAEAFF
15	TRBV4-3	TRBJ1-1	CASSQAGRLNTEAFF
18	TRBV24-1	TRBJ2-5	CATSQSGGTTTHQETQYF
14	TRBV7-7	TRBJ2-1	CASSLGDGTNEQFF
13	TRBV6-1	TRBJ2-2	CASRFTLTGELFF
15	TRBV4-1	TRBJ2-1	CASSQGLAGLVEQFF
12	TRBV29-1	TRBJ2-2	CSVWENTGELFF
13	TRBV27	TRBJ1-1	CASSLKELTEAFF
15	TRBV6-5	TRBJ1-1	CASSHRTGQNTEAFF
12	TRBV29-1	TRBJ2-3	CSAEGYADTQYF